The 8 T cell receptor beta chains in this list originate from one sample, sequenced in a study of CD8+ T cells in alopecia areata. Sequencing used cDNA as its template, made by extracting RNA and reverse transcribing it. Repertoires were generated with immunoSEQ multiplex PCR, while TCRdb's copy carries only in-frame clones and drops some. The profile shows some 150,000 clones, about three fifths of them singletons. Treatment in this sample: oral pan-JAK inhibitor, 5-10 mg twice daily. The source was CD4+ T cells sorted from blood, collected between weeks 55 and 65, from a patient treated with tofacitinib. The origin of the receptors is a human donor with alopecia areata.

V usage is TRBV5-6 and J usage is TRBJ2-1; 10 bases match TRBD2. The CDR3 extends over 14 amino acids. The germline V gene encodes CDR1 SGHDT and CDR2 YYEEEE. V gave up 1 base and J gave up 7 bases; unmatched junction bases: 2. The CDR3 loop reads CASSLTSGVNEQFF. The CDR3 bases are TGTGCCAGCAGCTTGACTAGCGGGGTGAATGAGCAGTTCTTC.

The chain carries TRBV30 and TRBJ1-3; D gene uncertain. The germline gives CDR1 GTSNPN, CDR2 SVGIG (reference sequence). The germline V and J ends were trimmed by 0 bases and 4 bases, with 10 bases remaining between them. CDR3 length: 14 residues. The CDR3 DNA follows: TGTGCCTGGAGTGTTGAGCGTCGGGGAAACACCATATATTTT. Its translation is CAWSVERRGNTIYF.

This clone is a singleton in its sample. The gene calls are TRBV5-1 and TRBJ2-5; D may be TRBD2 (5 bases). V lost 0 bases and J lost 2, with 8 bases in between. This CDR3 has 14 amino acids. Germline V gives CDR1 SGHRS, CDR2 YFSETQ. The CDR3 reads CASSLATGQETQYF. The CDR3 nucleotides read TGCGCCAGCAGCTTGGCCACGGGGCAAGAGACCCAGTACTTC.

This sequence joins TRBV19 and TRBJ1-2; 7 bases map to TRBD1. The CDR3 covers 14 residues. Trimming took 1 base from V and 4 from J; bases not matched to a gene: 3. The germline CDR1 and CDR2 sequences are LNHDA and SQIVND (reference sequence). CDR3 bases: TGTGCCAGTAGTATAGCGGCAGGGGGCTATGGCTACACCTTC. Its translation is CASSIAAGGYGYTF.

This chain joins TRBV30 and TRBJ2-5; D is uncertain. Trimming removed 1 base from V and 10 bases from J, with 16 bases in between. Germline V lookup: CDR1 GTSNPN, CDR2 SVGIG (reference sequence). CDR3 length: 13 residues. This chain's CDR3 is CAWSGAAPGIQYF. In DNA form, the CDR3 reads TGTGCCTGGAGTGGGGCGGCCCCTGGCATCCAGTACTTC.

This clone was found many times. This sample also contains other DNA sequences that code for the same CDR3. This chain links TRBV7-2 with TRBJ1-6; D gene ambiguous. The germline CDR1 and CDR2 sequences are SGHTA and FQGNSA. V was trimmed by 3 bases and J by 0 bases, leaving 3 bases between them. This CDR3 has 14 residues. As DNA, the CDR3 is TGTGCCAGCAGCTTCCGCTCCTATAATTCACCCCTCCACTTT. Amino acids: CASSFRSYNSPLHF.

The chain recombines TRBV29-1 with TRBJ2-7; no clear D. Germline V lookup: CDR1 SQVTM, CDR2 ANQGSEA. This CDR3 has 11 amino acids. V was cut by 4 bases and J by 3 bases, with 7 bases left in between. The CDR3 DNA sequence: TGCAGCGTTGTATCCGACTACGAGCAGTACTTC. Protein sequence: CSVVSDYEQYF.

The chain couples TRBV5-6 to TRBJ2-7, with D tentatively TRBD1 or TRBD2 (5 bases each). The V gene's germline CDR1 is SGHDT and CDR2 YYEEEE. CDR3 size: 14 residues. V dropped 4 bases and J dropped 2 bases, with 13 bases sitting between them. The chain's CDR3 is CASSAPGTPYEQYF. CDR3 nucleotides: TGTGCCAGCAGCGCCCCCGGGACCCCCTACGAGCAGTACTTC.